These 26 T cell receptor beta chains originate from one sample sequenced in a study of early T cells in non-severe SARS-CoV-2 infection. From the 5' RACE reads, TCRdb called clonotypes with MiXCR, one entry per CDR3 protein. Of approximately 73,000 distinct CDR3 sequences listed, about 13% are singletons. The sequenced sample consisted of whole blood. These receptors all come from an adult who was a healthcare worker with PCR-confirmed SARS-CoV-2 infection or an uninfected control (not recorded which).

The chain uses TRBV14 and TRBJ2-3; D remains unclear. V lost 3 bases and J lost 3, with 10 bases in between. Germline loops: CDR1 SGHDN, CDR2 FVKESK. This CDR3 has 14 amino acids. In DNA form, the CDR3 reads TGTGCCAGCAGCCAGGGCACTTTAACAGATACGCAGTATTTT. As protein: CASSQGTLTDTQYF.

This clonotype was recorded many times. The chain uses TRBV10-3 and TRBJ2-1, with D possibly being TRBD2 (7 bases). The CDR3 spans 15 residues. Germline V gives CDR1 ENHRY, CDR2 SYGVKD. V was clipped by 4 bases and J by 4 bases, with 14 bases between them. The CDR3 loop reads CAISGGGFPYNEQFF. The CDR3, as DNA: TGTGCCATCAGTGGCGGGGGCTTCCCTTACAATGAGCAGTTCTTC.

V gene TRBV11-2 combines with J gene TRBJ2-3; no firm D call. This CDR3 spans 16 amino acids. Germline lookup yields CDR1 SGHAT and CDR2 FQNNGV. V was trimmed by 1 base and J by 6 bases, leaving 17 bases between them. The DNA of the CDR3 is TGTGCCAGCAGCTTAGTCAGGAGCCTCCCTCGGGATACGCAGTATTTT. The encoded protein is CASSLVRSLPRDTQYF.

This chain connects TRBV9 to TRBJ2-3; 7 bases are a match to TRBD1. Trimming cost V 0 bases and J 1 base; bases outside gene matches: 5. This CDR3 has 16 amino acids. The germline CDR1 and CDR2 sequences are SGDLS and YYNGEE. Written as DNA, the CDR3 is TGTGCCAGCAGCGTAGTACAGGGGATTGGCACAGATACGCAGTATTTT. Its translation: CASSVVQGIGTDTQYF.

This chain connects TRBV7-9 to TRBJ1-2; tentative D call: TRBD1 (5 bases). Between the trimmed V and J ends, which lost 5 bases and 2 bases, there was a span of 9 bases. The germline CDR1 and CDR2 sequences are SEHNR and FQNEAQ (reference sequence). The CDR3 is 13 amino acids. CDR3 protein: CASSEGRNYGYTF. The CDR3 DNA reads as TGTGCCAGCAGCGAGGGGCGGAACTATGGCTACACCTTC. The complete variable domain, with remaining parts taken from reference TRBV7-9 and TRBJ1-2, reads DTGVSQNPRHKITKRGQNVTFRCDPISEHNRLYWYRQTLGQGPEFLTYFQNEAQLEKSRLLSDRFSAERPKGSFSTLEIQRTEQGDSAMYLCASSEGRNYGYTFGSGTRLTVV.

This clonotype has at least ten counts. The V and J genes are TRBV7-9 and TRBJ2-5, with D unclear. Trimming took off 5 bases at V and 3 bases at J, with 16 bases between the two ends. In germline, CDR1 is SEHNR, CDR2 FQNEAQ (reference sequence). The CDR3 contains 15 residues. As DNA, the CDR3 is TGTGCCAGCAGCCGAAATACAGTGAACAAAGAGACCCAGTACTTC. Translating gives CASSRNTVNKETQYF.

This clonotype showed up just a few times. The rearrangement links TRBV20-1 to TRBJ2-3, with D perhaps matching TRBD1 or TRBD2 (5 bases each). The CDR3 consists of 14 residues. The V and J ends lost 8 bases and 0 bases respectively, with 15 bases between them. CDR1 is DFQATT and CDR2 is SNEGSKA in the germline V gene (reference sequence). The CDR3 DNA sequence: TGCAGTCTTCAAAGGGGAGCTAGCACAGATACGCAGTATTTT. This encodes CSLQRGASTDTQYF.

The gene calls are TRBV28 and TRBJ2-2; TRBD2 is a possible D gene (7 bases). V shed 2 bases and J shed 6 bases, with 13 bases lying between them. CDR3 length equals 15 residues. Germline CDR1 and CDR2: MDHEN and SYDVKM. CDR3: CASSLRGRGSGELFF. The CDR3 nucleotides are TGTGCCAGCAGTTTAAGGGGGAGGGGATCCGGGGAGCTGTTTTTT.

This clonotype was detected ten times or more. The V gene is TRBV27, the J gene TRBJ2-7; TRBD1 agrees at 9 bases. Germline V CDR1 and CDR2: MNHEY, SMNVEV (reference sequence). The V and J ends lost 4 bases and 4 bases, in that order; junction bases with no gene match: 17. The CDR3 consists of 18 residues. CDR3 in DNA: TGTGCCAGCAGTTCATTCTCCACCGGGACAGGGCAAACTTACGAGCAGTACTTC. Translating gives CASSSFSTGTGQTYEQYF.

J is TRBJ2-1 and V is TRBV5-1, with D unresolved. Looked up from germline, CDR1 is SGHRS and CDR2 is YFSETQ. Trimming took 5 bases from V and 2 from J, leaving 11 bases between them. This CDR3 contains 14 residues. The CDR3 loop is CASSFDKTYNEQFF. For the CDR3, the DNA is TGCGCCAGCAGTTTCGACAAAACCTACAATGAGCAGTTCTTC.

This clonotype was seen ten or more times. The rearrangement uses TRBV3-1 and TRBJ2-7, with TRBD2 identical over 7 bases. The CDR3 length is 14 residues. Trimming removed 4 bases from V and 6 bases from J; junction bases left unmatched: 9. Germline CDR1 is LGHDT and CDR2 is YNNKEL (reference sequence). The CDR3 is CASSPDPRGSEQYF. For the CDR3, the DNA is TGTGCCAGCAGCCCGGACCCCCGCGGGAGCGAGCAGTACTTC.

This clonotype was counted many times. V usage is TRBV6-2 or TRBV6-3 and J usage is TRBJ1-6; D is perhaps TRBD1 (6 bases). V was clipped by 7 bases and J by 5 bases, with 24 bases between them. Germline V lookup: CDR1 MNHEY, CDR2 SVGEGT. The CDR3 covers 18 residues. This CDR3 reads CASNPFQGLDADNSPLHF. The CDR3 bases are TGTGCCAGCAACCCCTTCCAGGGGCTGGATGCGGATAATTCACCCCTCCACTTT.

This clonotype has at least ten counts. V is TRBV13 and J is TRBJ2-7; 8 bases line up with TRBD1. After removal of 4 bases from V and 5 bases from J, the junction contained 13 bases not matched to a gene. Germline loops: CDR1 PRHDT, CDR2 FYEKMQ (reference sequence). The CDR3 spans 16 residues. The CDR3 DNA reads as TGTGCCAGCAGCTCCCCCTCCGACAGGGGAGGAGACGAGCAGTACTTC. Translated, it gives CASSSPSDRGGDEQYF. Full variable domain (outside the CDR3, taken from reference TRBV13 and TRBJ2-7): AAGVIQSPRHLIKEKRETATLKCYPIPRHDTVYWYQQGPGQDPQFLISFYEKMQSDKGSIPDRFSAQQFSDYHSELNMSSLELGDSALYFCASSSPSDRGGDEQYFGPGTRLTVT.

The chain employs TRBV28 and TRBJ1-6; 8 bases are shared with TRBD1. Germline trimming cut 2 bases from V and 9 bases from J; bases unmatched to any gene: 9. The CDR3 runs 16 residues. The V gene's germline CDR1 is MDHEN and CDR2 SYDVKM. As DNA, the CDR3 is TGTGCCAGCAGTTTAAGGGCAGGGGGCGTAGGTTCACCCCTCCACTTT. Its protein is CASSLRAGGVGSPLHF.

In its sample, this clonotype was seen many times. J is TRBJ2-5 and V is TRBV10-1, with D possibly being TRBD1 (6 bases). The germline gives CDR1 WNHNN, CDR2 SYGVQD (reference sequence). Trimming pared 6 bases from V and 4 bases from J, leaving 15 bases between. The CDR3 is 14 residues long. CDR3 region: CASSEQGFRETQYF. The CDR3 DNA sequence: TGCGCCAGCAGCGAACAGGGATTTCGAGAGACCCAGTACTTC.

This clonotype was seen a few times. The CDR3 loop is CASSLALGDIGYTF. CDR3 sequence (DNA): TGTGCCAGCAGCTTAGCTCTGGGAGACATCGGCTACACCTTC. This chain links TRBV11-2 with TRBJ1-2, with unresolved D. V was cut by 1 base and J by 8 bases, with 14 bases left in between. The CDR3 contains 14 residues. Germline lookup yields CDR1 SGHAT and CDR2 FQNNGV.

A few counts support this clonotype. The chain is built from TRBV28 and TRBJ2-6; weak D call: TRBD1 (5 bases). There are 15 residues in the CDR3. CDR1 is MDHEN and CDR2 is SYDVKM in the germline V gene. V lost 8 bases, J lost 2 bases, and 13 bases lay in between. Written as DNA, the CDR3 is TGTGCCAGCGATAAAACAGGCACTGGGGCCAACGTCCTGACTTTC. Translating it yields CASDKTGTGANVLTF. The full variable domain, in which reference TRBV28 and TRBJ2-6 provide the parts outside the CDR3, is DVKVTQSSRYLVKRTGEKVFLECVQDMDHENMFWYRQDPGLGLRLIYFSYDVKMKEKGDIPEGYSVSREKKERFSLILESASTNQTSMYLCASDKTGTGANVLTFGAGSRLTVL.

At least ten counts were recorded for this clonotype. The chain uses TRBV11-2 and TRBJ2-3; the D is unclear. Trimming cost V 5 bases and J 2 bases, with 14 bases left between them. The length of the CDR3 is 15 residues. CDR1 and CDR2 (germline): SGHAT, FQNNGV. The CDR3: CASSPSKGHTDTQYF. The CDR3 DNA sequence: TGTGCCAGCAGCCCAAGCAAGGGCCACACAGATACGCAGTATTTT.

This clonotype was recorded a few times. The chain recombines TRBV9 with TRBJ2-2; the D gene is possibly TRBD2 (6 bases). The V end was cut by 7 bases, the J end by 5 bases, with 6 bases between. This CDR3 region has 11 residues. The germline gives CDR1 SGDLS, CDR2 YYNGEE. CDR3 in DNA: TGTGCCAGCGGGGGGACCGGGGAGCTGTTTTTT. Its protein is CASGGTGELFF.

The rearrangement joins TRBV15 to TRBJ1-4, with D maybe TRBD1 (5 bases). The germline gives CDR1 LNHNV, CDR2 YYDKDF (reference sequence). The V end lost 0 bases, the J end lost 1 base, and 18 bases lay between the germline ends. The CDR3 has 19 residues. The CDR3 sequence is CATSRDRRDGAKTNEKLFF. Written as DNA, the CDR3 is TGTGCCACCAGCAGAGACCGACGGGACGGGGCAAAAACTAATGAAAAACTGTTTTTT. The full variable domain, with the rest looked up from reference TRBV15 and TRBJ1-4, is DAMVIQNPRYQVTQFGKPVTLSCSQTLNHNVMYWYQQKSSQAPKLLFHYYDKDFNNEADTPDNFQSRRPNTSFCFLDIRSPGLGDTAMYLCATSRDRRDGAKTNEKLFFGSGTQLSVL.

This clonotype has ten or more counts. V is TRBV6-6 and J is TRBJ1-3; no clear D gene. V was trimmed by 7 bases and J by 0 bases, leaving 13 bases between them. The CDR3 spans 15 residues. Germline V gene sequence: CDR1 MNHNY, CDR2 SVGAGI (reference sequence). As DNA, the CDR3 is TGTGCCAGCACCCGCTGGGCTCTCTCTGGAAACACCATATATTTT. Translating gives CASTRWALSGNTIYF.

The chain links TRBV2 to TRBJ1-2; the D gene is possibly TRBD1 (6 bases). From germline, CDR1 is SNHLY and CDR2 FYNNEI. The CDR3 sequence is 11 residues long. Trimming removed 8 bases at V and 4 bases at J, with 8 bases between. CDR3 in DNA: TGTGCCAGCGGACAGCCCTATGGCTACACCTTC. Protein sequence: CASGQPYGYTF. The full variable domain, with the rest looked up from reference TRBV2 and TRBJ1-2, is EPEVTQTPSHQVTQMGQEVILRCVPISNHLYFYWYRQILGQKVEFLVSFYNNEISEKSEIFDDQFSVERPDGSNFTLKIRSTKLEDSAMYFCASGQPYGYTFGSGTRLTVV.

At least ten counts were recorded for this clonotype. The genes are TRBV10-3 and TRBJ2-5; D unresolved. Trimming cost V 3 bases and J 4 bases, with 12 bases left between them. Looked up from germline, CDR1 is ENHRY and CDR2 is SYGVKD. CDR3 length: 14 amino acids. As DNA, the CDR3 is TGTGCCATCAGTGACGCGCGAGGTAGAGAGACCCAGTACTTC. Residues: CAISDARGRETQYF.

At least ten counts were recorded for this clonotype. J is TRBJ2-5 and V is TRBV7-9; D call uncertain. This CDR3 contains 14 residues. In germline, CDR1 is SEHNR, CDR2 FQNEAQ (reference sequence). V was trimmed by 1 base and J by 2 bases, leaving 8 bases between them. The CDR3 DNA follows: TGTGCCAGCAGCTTAGGGCAGGCGCAAGAGACCCAGTACTTC. This encodes CASSLGQAQETQYF.

This clonotype was detected a few times. The chain combines TRBV28 with TRBJ1-2; perhaps TRBD1 as D (6 bases). This CDR3 spans 14 amino acids. The germline V gene encodes CDR1 MDHEN and CDR2 SYDVKM. V lost 5 bases, J lost 4 bases, and 14 bases lay in between. The CDR3 loop reads CASSTLTGVYGYTF. The CDR3 DNA reads as TGTGCCAGCAGTACTCTGACAGGAGTCTATGGCTACACCTTC.

This clonotype has just a few counts. This chain links TRBV7-2 with TRBJ2-4; no definite D call. From germline, CDR1 is SGHTA and CDR2 FQGNSA. V lost 1 base and J lost 2, with 9 bases in between. The CDR3 spans 15 residues. CDR3 DNA: TGTGCCAGCAGCTTAGAGGAGAGCACCAAAAACATTCAGTACTTC. Its translation is CASSLEESTKNIQYF.